This TCR beta chain derives from a study of OX40 agonist ivuxolimab in advanced cancers. Study summary: Patients with prior anti-PD-1, anti-PD-L1 or anti-CTLA-4 therapy were eligible; less than 50% had some. Findings and caveats of the study: Antigen specificity remained undetermined for the expanded peripheral T cells.

Assay used: immunoSEQ multiplex PCR; TCRdb lists only in-frame clones, some missing. The sample contains around 80,000 clones, more than 70% of which appear only once. Any history of autoimmune disease or systemic immunosuppression disqualified patients. Drawing of blood for sampling happened at baseline, at cycle 4 day 1, and at cycle 7 day 1. About this clone itself: The antigen is unknown.

The germline CDR1 and CDR2 sequences are MNHNS and SASEGT. V lost 4 bases and J lost 8, with 17 bases in between. This CDR3 region has 15 residues. The receptor was isolated from an adult with an advanced solid tumor such as melanoma, head and neck, liver or kidney cancer. Sequencing was performed on CD4+ or CD8+ T cells sorted from blood, taken in a trial of the OX40 agonist ivuxolimab. This chain uses TRBV6-1 with TRBJ1-4, with unresolved D. CDR3 in amino acids: CASSGLGRLREKLFF. CDR3 DNA: TGTGCCAGCAGTGGACTAGGGAGGTTACGGGAAAAACTGTTTTTT.